The 20 T cell receptor beta chains reported below all come from one sample, sequenced in a study of T cell responses to AZD1222 COVID-19 vaccine. The assay was immunoSEQ multiplex PCR, and TCRdb's table has in-frame clones only and misses some. The sample yields some 130,000 clones, around four fifths seen once. The input for sequencing was peripheral blood, taken on day 0 of AZD1222 vaccination. The receptors were sampled from an adult in good health.

The CDR3 here is CASITLRETGATGNTIYF. The CDR3 coding sequence is TGTGCCAGCATCACACTGAGGGAAACTGGGGCAACTGGAAACACCATATATTTT. V is TRBV28 and J is TRBJ1-3; perhaps TRBD1 as D (5 bases). V was shortened by 7 bases and J by 2 bases, with 24 bases between the two germline ends. CDR1 is MDHEN and CDR2 is SYDVKM in the germline V gene. The CDR3 runs 18 residues.

The chain links TRBV5-4 to TRBJ2-5, with D possibly matching TRBD2 (6 bases). CDR1 is SGHNT and CDR2 is YYREEE in the germline V gene (reference sequence). Trimming removed 4 bases from V and 3 bases from J, with 19 bases in between. The CDR3 extends over 16 amino acids. The CDR3 is CASSLMHGAGEETQYF. In DNA form, the CDR3 reads TGTGCCAGCAGCCTCATGCACGGAGCGGGCGAAGAGACCCAGTACTTC.

The chain links TRBV10-3 to TRBJ1-2; possibly TRBD1 for D (6 bases). V was clipped by 3 bases and J by 5 bases, with 13 bases between them. CDR3 length equals 14 residues. Germline V gene data show CDR1 as ENHRY and CDR2 as SYGVKD. In DNA, the CDR3 is TGTGCCATCAGTGAAACAGGGAGGGAATATGGCTACACCTTC. Protein: CAISETGREYGYTF.

The V call is TRBV28, the J call TRBJ1-4; D may be TRBD1 (5 bases). The V and J ends lost 5 bases and 5 bases respectively, with 15 bases between them. Per germline, CDR1 MDHEN and CDR2 SYDVKM. The CDR3 consists of 15 residues. In DNA, the CDR3 is TGTGCCAGCAGTCCGAGAATAGGGACGAATGAAAAACTGTTTTTT. The encoded protein is CASSPRIGTNEKLFF.

V is TRBV24-1 and J is TRBJ2-1; D is perhaps TRBD1 or TRBD2 (5 bases each). The germline gives CDR1 KGHDR, CDR2 SFDVKD. CDR3 size: 18 residues. Trimming cost V 3 bases and J 0 bases, with 17 bases left between them. The CDR3 loop is CATSDIKKGRSSYNEQFF. The CDR3, as DNA: TGTGCCACCAGTGATATTAAAAAGGGACGGAGCTCCTACAATGAGCAGTTCTTC.

The chain combines TRBV5-1 with TRBJ1-1; 9 bases are shared with TRBD1. The CDR3 covers 15 residues. V gave up 4 bases and J gave up 5 bases; unmatched junction bases: 9. Germline CDR1 reads SGHRS; CDR2 reads YFSETQ. CDR3 sequence (DNA): TGCGCCAGCAGCCAACCCGGACAGGGGCGGACTGAAGCTTTCTTT. Protein sequence: CASSQPGQGRTEAFF.

This chain uses TRBV2 with TRBJ1-5, with a tentative D call TRBD1 (6 bases). In germline, CDR1 is SNHLY, CDR2 FYNNEI. This CDR3 comprises 16 residues. V lost 6 bases and J 0 bases, leaving 15 bases between the germline ends. The CDR3 sequence is CASRATGKYSNQPQHF. The CDR3 region has the DNA TGTGCCAGCAGGGCTACAGGGAAGTATAGCAATCAGCCCCAGCATTTT.

The V call is TRBV9, the J call TRBJ1-1, with D maybe TRBD1 (5 bases). V lost 6 bases and J lost 3, with 21 bases in between. The germline V gene has CDR1 SGDLS and CDR2 YYNGEE. This CDR3 comprises 16 residues. Written as DNA, the CDR3 is TGTGCCAGCAAGAGGATGGACACCGTTTTGGACACTGAAGCTTTCTTT. Its translation is CASKRMDTVLDTEAFF.

V and J are TRBV27 and TRBJ1-2; 7 nucleotides line up with TRBD1. This CDR3 contains 12 residues. Germline-derived CDR1 and CDR2 are MNHEY and SMNVEV (reference sequence). J lost 8 bases, V lost 3 bases, and 3 bases had no gene match. In DNA, the CDR3 is TGTGCCAGCAGTTTGACAGGGACCGGCTACACCTTC. Protein sequence: CASSLTGTGYTF.

The CDR3 protein is CASSPGLGATETQYF. The CDR3 nucleotides are TGTGCCAGTAGTCCCGGACTAGGAGCGACAGAGACCCAGTACTTC. V gene TRBV19 combines with J gene TRBJ2-5, with 7 bases identical to TRBD2. This CDR3 contains 15 residues. The germline gives CDR1 LNHDA, CDR2 SQIVND (reference sequence). With 5 bases clipped from V and 4 bases from J, the junction kept 10 bases outside the gene matches. The full variable domain, its missing parts supplied by reference TRBV19 and TRBJ2-5, is DGGITQSPKYLFRKEGQNVTLSCEQNLNHDAMYWYRQDPGQGLRLIYYSQIVNDFQKGDIAEGYSVSREKKESFPLTVTSAQKNPTAFYLCASSPGLGATETQYFGPGTRLLVL.

The chain carries TRBV3-1 (or the pseudogene TRBV3-2) and TRBJ1-2; 9 bases fit TRBD1. V gave up 6 bases and J gave up 7 bases; unmatched junction bases: 15. The CDR3 runs to 16 residues. Germline V CDR1 and CDR2: LGHDT, YNNKEL (reference sequence). CDR3 DNA: TGTGCCAGCAGTTCAAACACCGGGACAGGGCTCCGTGGCTACACCTTC. This translates into CASSSNTGTGLRGYTF.

The chain has TRBV10-3 and TRBJ2-1; D might be TRBD2 (5 bases). V gave up 2 bases and J gave up 7 bases, with 18 bases separating them. CDR3 length: 16 amino acids. CDR1 and CDR2 (germline): ENHRY, SYGVKD. The CDR3 sequence is CAISELLGLRRNEQFF. For the CDR3, the DNA is TGTGCCATCAGTGAGCTTCTTGGGCTCCGGAGGAATGAGCAGTTCTTC.

This sequence joins TRBV28 and TRBJ1-1; possibly TRBD1 for D (6 bases). The V gene lost 11 bases and the J gene lost 1 base, with 14 bases spanning the gap. The length of the CDR3 is 13 residues. Germline V gene lookup returns CDR1 MDHEN and CDR2 SYDVKM. DNA for the CDR3: TGTGCCGTGGAGGACAGAACGAACACTGAAGCTTTCTTT. This sequence encodes CAVEDRTNTEAFF.

This chain uses TRBV20-1 with TRBJ1-6; 7 bases map to TRBD1. Looked up from germline, CDR1 is DFQATT and CDR2 is SNEGSKA (reference sequence). The CDR3 contains 15 residues. V lost 4 bases to trimming and J lost 6 bases; unmatched junction nucleotides: 9. CDR3 coding DNA: TGCAGTGCTATTGACAGGGTGTCCGCTAATTCACCCCTCCACTTT. It codes for CSAIDRVSANSPLHF.

The rearrangement uses TRBV25-1 and TRBJ1-5; 9 nucleotides agree with TRBD1. After removal of 6 bases from V and 9 bases from J, the junction contained 18 bases not matched to a gene. This CDR3 is built from 17 residues. Germline-derived CDR1 and CDR2 are MGHDK and SYGVNS. The CDR3 sequence: CASRPYVLDRGIWPQHF. The CDR3 nucleotides are TGTGCCAGCAGACCGTATGTCCTGGACAGGGGTATATGGCCCCAGCATTTT. Together with reference TRBV25-1 and TRBJ1-5, the CDR3 gives the full variable domain: EADIYQTPRYLVIGTGKKITLECSQTMGHDKMYWYQQDPGMELHLIHYSYGVNSTEKGDLSSESTVSRIRTEHFPLTLESARPSHTSQYLCASRPYVLDRGIWPQHFGDGTRLSIL.

The CDR3 coding sequence is TGTGCCAGCTCAGCTAAGGAGGTCGTGAACACTGAAGCTTTCTTT. Amino acids: CASSAKEVVNTEAFF. This chain connects TRBV18 to TRBJ1-1; D gene uncertain. The CDR3 has 15 amino acids. CDR1 is KGHSH and CDR2 is LQKENI in the germline V gene. V gave up 5 bases and J gave up 0 bases, with 13 bases separating them.

This chain uses TRBV19 with TRBJ1-5; 7 positions agree with TRBD1. V lost 4 bases to trimming and J lost 4 bases; unmatched junction nucleotides: 7. Germline V CDR1 and CDR2: LNHDA, SQIVND (reference sequence). The CDR3 runs 15 residues. CDR3 nucleotides: TGTGCCAGTAGTAATGACAGGGCCCAAAATCAGCCCCAGCATTTT. This encodes CASSNDRAQNQPQHF.

In this sample, this clone turned up once. The chain combines TRBV10-3 with TRBJ1-1; D is perhaps TRBD1 (6 bases). This CDR3 is built from 16 residues. The germline V and J ends were trimmed by 4 bases and 5 bases, with 20 bases remaining between them. In germline, CDR1 is ENHRY, CDR2 SYGVKD. CDR3 in amino acids: CAISAGTTTGGTEAFF. The CDR3 DNA reads TGTGCCATCAGTGCGGGGACAACCACCGGAGGGACTGAAGCTTTCTTT.

A few counts support this clone. The chain couples TRBV28 to TRBJ1-6, with a possible D match to TRBD1 (5 bases). Trimming took off 6 bases at V and 6 bases at J, with 18 bases between the two ends. CDR3 length: 16 amino acids. Germline lookup yields CDR1 MDHEN and CDR2 SYDVKM. Here the CDR3 reads CASSLFRGTLNSPLHF. CDR3 nucleotide sequence: TGTGCCAGCAGCCTCTTTAGGGGAACCCTTAATTCACCCCTCCACTTT.

The table lists this clone with a few counts. This sample also contains other DNA sequences that code for the same CDR3. The CDR3 here is CASSLGGYEQYF. For the CDR3, the DNA is TGTGCCAGCAGCTTGGGCGGCTACGAGCAGTACTTC. This chain connects TRBV5-4 to TRBJ2-7; no definite D call. The germline V and J ends were trimmed by 0 bases and 3 bases, with 4 bases remaining between them. The CDR3 totals 12 residues. Looked up from germline, CDR1 is SGHNT and CDR2 is YYREEE (reference sequence).